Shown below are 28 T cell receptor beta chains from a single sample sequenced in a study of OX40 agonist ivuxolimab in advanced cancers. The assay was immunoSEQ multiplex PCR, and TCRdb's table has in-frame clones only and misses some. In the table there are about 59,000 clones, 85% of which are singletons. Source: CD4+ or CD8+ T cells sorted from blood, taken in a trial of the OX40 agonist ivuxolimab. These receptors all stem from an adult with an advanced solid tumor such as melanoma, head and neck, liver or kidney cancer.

CDR3 residues: CASSRDSYNEQFF. The DNA of the CDR3 is TGTGCCAGCAGCCGGGACTCCTACAATGAGCAGTTCTTC. This sequence joins TRBV7-2 and TRBJ2-1; D may be TRBD2 (5 bases). In germline, CDR1 is SGHTA, CDR2 FQGNSA. Deletions cut 5 bases from V and 0 bases from J, with 5 bases between. The CDR3 length is 13 residues.

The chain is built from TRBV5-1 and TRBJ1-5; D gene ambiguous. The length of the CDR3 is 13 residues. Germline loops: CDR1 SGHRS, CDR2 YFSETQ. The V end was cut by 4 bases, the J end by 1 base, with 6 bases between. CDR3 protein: CASSQDSNQPQHF. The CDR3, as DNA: TGCGCCAGCAGCCAGGACAGCAATCAGCCCCAGCATTTT.

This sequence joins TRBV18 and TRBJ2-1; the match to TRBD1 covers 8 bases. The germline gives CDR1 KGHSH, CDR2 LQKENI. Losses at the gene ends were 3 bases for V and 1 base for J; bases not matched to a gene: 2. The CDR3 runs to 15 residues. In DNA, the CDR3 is TGTGCCAGCTCACCTGGGACAGGATCCTACAATGAGCAGTTCTTC. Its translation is CASSPGTGSYNEQFF.

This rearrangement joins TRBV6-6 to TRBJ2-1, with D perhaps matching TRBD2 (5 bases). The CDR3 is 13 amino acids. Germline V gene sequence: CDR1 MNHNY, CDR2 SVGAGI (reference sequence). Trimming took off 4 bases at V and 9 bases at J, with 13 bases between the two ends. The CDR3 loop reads CASSWAGPPEQFF. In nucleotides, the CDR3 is TGTGCCAGCAGTTGGGCGGGTCCCCCTGAGCAGTTCTTC.

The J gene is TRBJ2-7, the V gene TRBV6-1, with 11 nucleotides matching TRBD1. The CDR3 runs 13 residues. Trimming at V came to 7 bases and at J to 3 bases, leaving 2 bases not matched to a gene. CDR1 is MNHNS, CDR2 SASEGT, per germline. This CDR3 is CASIGTGGYEQYF. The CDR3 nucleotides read TGTGCCAGCATCGGGACAGGGGGCTACGAGCAGTACTTC.

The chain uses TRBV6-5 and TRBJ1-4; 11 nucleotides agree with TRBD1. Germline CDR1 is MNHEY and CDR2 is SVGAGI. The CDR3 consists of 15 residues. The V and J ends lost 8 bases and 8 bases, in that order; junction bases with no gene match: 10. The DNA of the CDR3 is TGTGCCAGCTGCCCGTCCGGGACAGGGGGAGAAAAACTGTTTTTT. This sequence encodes CASCPSGTGGEKLFF.

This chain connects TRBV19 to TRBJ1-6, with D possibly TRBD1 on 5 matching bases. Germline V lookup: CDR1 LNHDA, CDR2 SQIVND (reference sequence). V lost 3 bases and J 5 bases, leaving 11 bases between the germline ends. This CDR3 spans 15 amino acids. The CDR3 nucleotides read TGTGCCAGTAGTATGTACGGCAGGGATAATTCACCCCTCCACTTT. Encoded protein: CASSMYGRDNSPLHF.

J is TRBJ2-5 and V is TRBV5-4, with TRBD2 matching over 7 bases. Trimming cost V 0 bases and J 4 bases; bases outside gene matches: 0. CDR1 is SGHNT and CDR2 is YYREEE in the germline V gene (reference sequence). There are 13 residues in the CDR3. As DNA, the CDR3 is TGTGCCAGCAGCTTGGGGGGGGGAGAGACCCAGTACTTC. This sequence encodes CASSLGGGETQYF.

Here the CDR3 reads CASTGNGSNQPQHF. The CDR3 coding sequence is TGTGCCAGCACGGGAAACGGGAGCAATCAGCCCCAGCATTTT. The chain couples TRBV28 to TRBJ1-5, with D unresolved. V was cut by 7 bases and J by 1 base, with 11 bases left in between. The CDR3 runs to 14 residues. The germline CDR1 and CDR2 sequences are MDHEN and SYDVKM.

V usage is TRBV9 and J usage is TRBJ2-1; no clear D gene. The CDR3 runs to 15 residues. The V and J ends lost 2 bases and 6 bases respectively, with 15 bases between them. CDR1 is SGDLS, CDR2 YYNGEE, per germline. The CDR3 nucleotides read TGTGCCAGCAGCGTTTCGGGTGAATTGGGCAATGAGCAGTTCTTC. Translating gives CASSVSGELGNEQFF.

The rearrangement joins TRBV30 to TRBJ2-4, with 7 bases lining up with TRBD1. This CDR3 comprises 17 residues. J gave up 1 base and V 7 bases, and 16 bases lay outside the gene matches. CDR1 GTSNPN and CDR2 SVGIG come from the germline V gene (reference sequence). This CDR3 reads CAFGPCRGMRAKNIQYF. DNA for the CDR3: TGTGCCTTTGGACCATGCAGGGGGATGAGGGCCAAAAACATTCAGTACTTC.

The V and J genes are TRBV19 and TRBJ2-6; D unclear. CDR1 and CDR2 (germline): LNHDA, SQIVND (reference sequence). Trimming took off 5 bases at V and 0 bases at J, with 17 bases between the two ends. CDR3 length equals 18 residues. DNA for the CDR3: TGTGCCAGTAGTGGGTTAGTGGGGTTGAGCTCTGGGGCCAACGTCCTGACTTTC. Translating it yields CASSGLVGLSSGANVLTF. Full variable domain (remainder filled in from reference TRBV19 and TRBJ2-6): DGGITQSPKYLFRKEGQNVTLSCEQNLNHDAMYWYRQDPGQGLRLIYYSQIVNDFQKGDIAEGYSVSREKKESFPLTVTSAQKNPTAFYLCASSGLVGLSSGANVLTFGAGSRLTVL.

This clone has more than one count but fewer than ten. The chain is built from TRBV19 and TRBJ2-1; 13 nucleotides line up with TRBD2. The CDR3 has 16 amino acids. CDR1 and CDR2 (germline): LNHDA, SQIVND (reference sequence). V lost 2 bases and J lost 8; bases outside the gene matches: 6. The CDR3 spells CASSIPGTSGIYEQFF. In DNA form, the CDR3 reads TGTGCCAGTAGTATACCCGGGACTAGCGGGATTTATGAGCAGTTCTTC. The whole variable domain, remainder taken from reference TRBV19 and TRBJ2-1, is DGGITQSPKYLFRKEGQNVTLSCEQNLNHDAMYWYRQDPGQGLRLIYYSQIVNDFQKGDIAEGYSVSREKKESFPLTVTSAQKNPTAFYLCASSIPGTSGIYEQFFGPGTRLTVL.

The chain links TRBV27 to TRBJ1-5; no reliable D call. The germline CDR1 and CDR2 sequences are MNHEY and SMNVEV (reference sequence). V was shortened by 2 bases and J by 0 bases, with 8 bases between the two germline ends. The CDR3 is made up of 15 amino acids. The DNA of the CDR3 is TGTGCCAGCAGTTTAAAAAGGGATAGCAATCAGCCCCAGCATTTT. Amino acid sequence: CASSLKRDSNQPQHF.

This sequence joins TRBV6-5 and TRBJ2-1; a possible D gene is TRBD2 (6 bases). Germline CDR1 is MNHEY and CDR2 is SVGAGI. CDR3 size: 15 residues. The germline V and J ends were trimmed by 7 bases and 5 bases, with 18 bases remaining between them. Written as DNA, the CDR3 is TGTGCCAGCACCTCGAGGGTGGGAGGCCACAATGAGCAGTTCTTC. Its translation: CASTSRVGGHNEQFF.

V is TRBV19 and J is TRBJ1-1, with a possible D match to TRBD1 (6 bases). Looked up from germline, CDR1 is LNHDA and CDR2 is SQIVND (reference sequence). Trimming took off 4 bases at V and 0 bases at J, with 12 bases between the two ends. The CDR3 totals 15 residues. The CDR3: CASSKRTELNTEAFF. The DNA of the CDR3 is TGTGCCAGTAGTAAACGGACAGAATTGAACACTGAAGCTTTCTTT.

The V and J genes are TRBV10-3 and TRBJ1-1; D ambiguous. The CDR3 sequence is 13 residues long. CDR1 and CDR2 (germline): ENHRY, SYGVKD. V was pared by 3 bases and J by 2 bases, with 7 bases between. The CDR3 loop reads CAISDEVNTEAFF. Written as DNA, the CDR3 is TGTGCCATCAGTGATGAGGTAAACACTGAAGCTTTCTTT.

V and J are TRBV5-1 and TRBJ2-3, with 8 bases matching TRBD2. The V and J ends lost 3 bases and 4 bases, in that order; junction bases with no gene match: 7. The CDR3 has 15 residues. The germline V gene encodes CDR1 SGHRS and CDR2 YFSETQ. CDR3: CASSSGLASPDTQYF. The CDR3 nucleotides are TGCGCCAGCAGCTCTGGACTAGCTTCTCCAGATACGCAGTATTTT.

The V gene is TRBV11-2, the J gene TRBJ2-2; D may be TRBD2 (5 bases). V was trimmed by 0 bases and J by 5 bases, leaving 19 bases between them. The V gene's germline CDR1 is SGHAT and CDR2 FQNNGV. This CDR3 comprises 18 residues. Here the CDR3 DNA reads TGTGCCAGCAGCTTAGAATACCAAACTAATTGGAGGACCGGGGAGCTGTTTTTT. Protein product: CASSLEYQTNWRTGELFF. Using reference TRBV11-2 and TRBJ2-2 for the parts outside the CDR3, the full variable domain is EAGVAQSPRYKIIEKRQSVAFWCNPISGHATLYWYQQILGQGPKLLIQFQNNGVVDDSQLPKDRFSAERLKGVDSTLKIQPAKLEDSAVYLCASSLEYQTNWRTGELFFGEGSRLTVL.

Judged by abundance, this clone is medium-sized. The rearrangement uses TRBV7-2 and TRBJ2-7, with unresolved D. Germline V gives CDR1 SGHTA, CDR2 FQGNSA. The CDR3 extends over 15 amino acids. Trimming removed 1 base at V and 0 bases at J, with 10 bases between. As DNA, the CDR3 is TGTGCCAGCAGCTTAGAAAGCAGGTTCTCCTACGAGCAGTACTTC. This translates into CASSLESRFSYEQYF.

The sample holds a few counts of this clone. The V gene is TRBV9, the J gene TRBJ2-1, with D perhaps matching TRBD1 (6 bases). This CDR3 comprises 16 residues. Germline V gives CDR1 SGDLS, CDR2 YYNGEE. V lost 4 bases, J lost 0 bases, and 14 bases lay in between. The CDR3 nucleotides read TGTGCCAGCAGCAGCAGGGGCGGTAGCTCCTACAATGAGCAGTTCTTC. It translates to CASSSRGGSSYNEQFF.

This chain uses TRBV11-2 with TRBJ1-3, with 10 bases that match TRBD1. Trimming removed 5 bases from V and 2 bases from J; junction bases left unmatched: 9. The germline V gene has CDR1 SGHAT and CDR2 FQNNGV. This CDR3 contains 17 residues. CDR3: CASSPRQGAHPGNTIYF. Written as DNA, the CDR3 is TGTGCCAGCAGCCCCCGACAGGGGGCGCACCCTGGAAACACCATATATTTT.

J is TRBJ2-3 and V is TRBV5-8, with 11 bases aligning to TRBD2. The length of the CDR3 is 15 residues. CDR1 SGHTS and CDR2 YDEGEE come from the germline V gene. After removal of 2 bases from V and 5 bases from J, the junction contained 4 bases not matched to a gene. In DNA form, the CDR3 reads TGTGCCAGCAGCTTTAGCGGGGGGGCCATAGATACGCAGTATTTT. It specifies CASSFSGGAIDTQYF.

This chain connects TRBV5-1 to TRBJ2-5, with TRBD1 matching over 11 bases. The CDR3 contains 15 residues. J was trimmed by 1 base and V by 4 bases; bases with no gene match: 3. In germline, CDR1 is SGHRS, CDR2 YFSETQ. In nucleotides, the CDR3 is TGCGCCAGCAGCCCCGGGACAGGGGGCCAAGAGACCCAGTACTTC. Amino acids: CASSPGTGGQETQYF.

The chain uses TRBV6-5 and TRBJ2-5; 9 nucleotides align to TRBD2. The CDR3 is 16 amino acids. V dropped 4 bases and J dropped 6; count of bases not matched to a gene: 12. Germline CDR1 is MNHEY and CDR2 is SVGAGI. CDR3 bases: TGTGCCAGCAGTTCCACAGCGGGGGGCCCTTTGAAGACCCAGTACTTC. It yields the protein CASSSTAGGPLKTQYF.

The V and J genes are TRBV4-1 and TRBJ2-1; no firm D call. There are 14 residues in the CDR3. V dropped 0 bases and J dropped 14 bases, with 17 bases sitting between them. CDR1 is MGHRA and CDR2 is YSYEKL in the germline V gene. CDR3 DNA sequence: TGCGCCAGCAGCCAAGACCAGCGTTCTCGGCGTAAGTTCTTC. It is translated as CASSQDQRSRRKFF.

CDR3 DNA sequence: TGTGCCAGCAGTGAACAGGAGGCAGCTTCGCAGTACTTC. The encoded protein is CASSEQEAASQYF. The chain links TRBV2 to TRBJ2-7; perhaps TRBD2 as D (5 bases). The CDR3 sequence is 13 residues long. Per germline, CDR1 SNHLY and CDR2 FYNNEI. The V end was cut by 2 bases, the J end by 9 bases, with 14 bases between.

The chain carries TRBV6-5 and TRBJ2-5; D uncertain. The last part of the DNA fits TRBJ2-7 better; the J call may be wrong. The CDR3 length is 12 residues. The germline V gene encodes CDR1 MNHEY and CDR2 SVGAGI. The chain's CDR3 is CASRSISYEQYF. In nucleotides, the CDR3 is TGTGCCAGCAGGTCCATCTCCTACGAGCAGTACTTC.